These 10 T cell receptor beta chains were sequenced from one sample in a study of cytomegalovirus exposure and HLA in healthy donors. 13 Jbeta primers and 60 Vbeta primers were used for the PCR. The data were produced by immunoSEQ multiplex PCR, yet TCRdb's version contains in-frame clones alone and is incomplete. The sample comprises about 93,000 clones, roughly 60% of which are singletons, and about 5.4% rests with the top ten. The sample taken for sequencing was PBMCs. These receptors came from a boy aged 5 to 17 in good health and CMV-seropositive.

The CDR3 DNA reads TGCAGCGCCGTGCCCGGGACTGGGAACACTGAAGCTTTCTTT. Translated: CSAVPGTGNTEAFF. The chain is built from TRBV29-1 and TRBJ1-1; D is perhaps TRBD1 (5 bases). V lost 7 bases and J 1 base, leaving 16 bases between the germline ends. Per the germline V gene, CDR1 is SQVTM and CDR2 is ANQGSEA. The CDR3 totals 14 residues.

The V call is TRBV25-1, the J call TRBJ2-1; D unclear. V dropped 8 bases and J dropped 0 bases, with 5 bases sitting between them. The CDR3 runs 12 residues. CDR1 and CDR2 from the germline V gene are MGHDK and SYGVNS. The CDR3 DNA reads as TGTGCCAGCCTAAGCTCCTACAATGAGCAGTTCTTC. Translation gives CASLSSYNEQFF. The variable domain in full, with the rest retrieved from reference TRBV25-1 and TRBJ2-1, is EADIYQTPRYLVIGTGKKITLECSQTMGHDKMYWYQQDPGMELHLIHYSYGVNSTEKGDLSSESTVSRIRTEHFPLTLESARPSHTSQYLCASLSSYNEQFFGPGTRLTVL.

The chain's CDR3 is CAITARGLAGAGGPDTQYF. CDR3 DNA: TGTGCCATCACCGCAAGGGGACTAGCGGGGGCAGGTGGACCTGATACGCAGTATTTT. The chain links TRBV10-3 to TRBJ2-3; 14 bases are shared with TRBD2. Per the germline V gene, CDR1 is ENHRY and CDR2 is SYGVKD. The CDR3 has 19 residues. The junction had 18 bases not matched to a gene; V was cut back by 7 bases and J by 6 bases.

The genes are TRBV6-5 and TRBJ1-4, with 9 nucleotides matching TRBD1. The CDR3 has 15 amino acids. V trimming: 0 bases; J trimming: 8 bases; junction bases outside the gene matches: 4. Germline V gene lookup returns CDR1 MNHEY and CDR2 SVGAGI. The CDR3 nucleotides are TGTGCCAGCAGTTACTCGACAGGGGGAAGGGAAAAACTGTTTTTT. It specifies CASSYSTGGREKLFF.

The chain is built from TRBV7-3 and TRBJ2-3; 9 positions match TRBD1. The length of the CDR3 is 15 residues. V dropped 2 bases and J dropped 6; count of bases not matched to a gene: 6. From germline, CDR1 is SGHTA and CDR2 FQGTGA. The CDR3 spells CASSLLGQGGDTQYF. The CDR3 DNA reads TGTGCCAGCAGCTTACTGGGACAGGGTGGGGATACGCAGTATTTT.

The V call is TRBV29-1, the J call TRBJ2-7; D gene uncertain. Trimming cost V 1 base and J 3 bases, with 4 bases left between them. The CDR3 runs to 11 residues. CDR1 and CDR2 (germline): SQVTM, ANQGSEA. Here the CDR3 DNA reads TGCAGCGTTGAAGCCGGCTACGAGCAGTACTTC. This sequence encodes CSVEAGYEQYF.

Here the CDR3 reads CASSRTENTEAFF. DNA for the CDR3: TGTGCCAGTAGTCGGACAGAAAACACTGAAGCTTTCTTT. The chain recombines TRBV19 with TRBJ1-1; D is perhaps TRBD1 (6 bases). Germline-derived CDR1 and CDR2 are LNHDA and SQIVND (reference sequence). The CDR3 totals 13 residues. V gave up 5 bases and J gave up 2 bases, with 9 bases separating them.

The chain joins TRBV6-1 to TRBJ2-7; a possible D gene is TRBD1 (5 bases). Per the germline V gene, CDR1 is MNHNS and CDR2 is SASEGT. CDR3 length: 12 residues. V dropped 7 bases and J dropped 3 bases, with 10 bases sitting between them. The CDR3 sequence is CASMTVLYEQYF. DNA for the CDR3: TGTGCCAGCATGACAGTTCTCTACGAGCAGTACTTC.

This clone was seen a few times. The chain employs TRBV29-1 and TRBJ1-2; TRBD1 matches at 9 bases. The junction had 5 bases not matched to a gene; V was cut back by 3 bases and J by 3 bases. Germline V gene data show CDR1 as SQVTM and CDR2 as ANQGSEA. The CDR3 contains 14 residues. CDR3 sequence: CSVELGQGDYGYTF. In nucleotides, the CDR3 is TGCAGCGTTGAGTTGGGACAGGGCGACTATGGCTACACCTTC.

The chain couples TRBV28 to TRBJ2-5; 8 nucleotides agree with TRBD1. The J call may be incorrect, as the DNA end agrees better with TRBJ2-7. Germline V CDR1 and CDR2: MDHEN, SYDVKM. The CDR3 has 13 residues. The CDR3 protein is CASRTDRGYEQYF. The CDR3 bases are TGTGCCAGCAGAACAGACAGGGGCTACGAGCAGTACTTC.